This record covers a single T cell receptor (beta chain). Its antigen target is currently unknown. No much larger clone is present one base from it, and per-base qualities are unavailable. Libraries came from the immunoSEQ multiplex PCR assay. TCRdb re-hosts the immuneACCESS table, in-frame sequences only. Its copies lack some clones; in the studies checked, an unresolved V gene accounts for under half of them, and the cause for the rest is not known. The sample table records 170,000 or so clones; 90% to 95% of these occur just once. The top ten constitute 7.5% to 8.5% of the sample. Counted from cysteine to phenylalanine, this CDR3 has 14 amino acids. Kept here is only the CDR3 DNA, which spans 42 bases and is read in frame from base 1. V is reduced by 6 bases and J by 0 bases, leaving a spacing of 9 bases between them. The CDR1 and CDR2 encoded by the germline V gene are ENHRY and SYGVKD. The data were taken from a study of control samples from healthy donors and cancer patients (TCRdb year 2020).

The source of this sequence is a woman aged 40 to 55 in good health. The rearrangement combines TRBV10-3 with TRBJ1-3; tentative D gene TRBD1, with 5 bases matching. Material: blood. The DNA sequence follows: TGTGCCATCAGCCTCGACAGCTCTGGAAACACCATATATTTT. Its protein reads: CAISLDSSGNTIYF.